The rows below give T cell receptor beta chains drawn from one sample of a study of CXCR3-negative and CXCR3-positive naive CD8 T cells. TCRdb derives one entry per CDR3 protein from the 5' RACE reads, leaving out DNA. The sample features about 86,000 distinct CDR3 sequences, with 0.8% to 0.85% in its top ten. Sequencing input: naive CXCR3+ CD8+ T cells from blood. These receptors were collected from a human donor in good health. Some clones in this sample may be carry-over from other donors' samples. The CDR3 runs from the conserved cysteine through the conserved F or W. The order of the fields is V gene, J gene, CDR3 length, CDR3 protein.

>TRBV6-2/TRBV6-3|TRBJ1-1|14
CASRASWSGAEAFF
>TRBV3-2|TRBJ2-7|16
CASSQDWSSGRYEQYF
>TRBV20-1|TRBJ2-2|13
CSVIDYSTGELFF
>TRBV29-1|TRBJ2-1|14
CSVNLSGAGNEQFF
>TRBV5-1|TRBJ1-1|15
CASSFWGGAGTEAFF
>TRBV28|TRBJ1-2|14
CASSSTGGDYGYTF
>TRBV7-9|TRBJ2-5|13
CASRPGSAETQYF
>TRBV9|TRBJ2-7|14
CASSVGLAAYEQYF
>TRBV27|TRBJ2-7|13
CASSQGGSYEQYF
>TRBV2|TRBJ2-5|13
CASSENHKETQYF
>TRBV28|TRBJ1-3|17
CASSDPWTGTSGNTIYF
>TRBV5-1|TRBJ2-3|14
CASHLAGVEDTQYF
>TRBV29-1|TRBJ2-7|12
CSVLSGPYEQYF
>TRBV7-6|TRBJ2-7|14
CASSLEDSAYEQYF
>TRBV11-2|TRBJ1-1|11
CASSHNTEAFF
>TRBV6-5|TRBJ2-7|14
CASSNIIGAYEQYF
>TRBV20-1|TRBJ2-7|14
CSARVPEVAYEQYF
>TRBV6-5|TRBJ2-1|13
CASSYGGNNEQFF
>TRBV18|TRBJ1-2|14
CASSPPDRGIGYTF
>TRBV18|TRBJ1-1|15
CASSPEAGASAEAFF
>TRBV12-3/TRBV12-4|TRBJ2-5|16
CASSWNSGQVQETQYF
>TRBV28|TRBJ1-2|14
CATRDANSHYGYTF
>TRBV6-2/TRBV6-3|TRBJ1-1|14
CASSKQELNTEAFF
>TRBV29-1|TRBJ2-7|13
CSVRRQGAHEQYF
>TRBV29-1|TRBJ1-1|15
CSVEDWGAKNTEAFF
>TRBV7-9|TRBJ1-1|13
CASSFAPGTEAFF
>TRBV6-2/TRBV6-3|TRBJ2-1|14
CASTLAGSQAEQFF
>TRBV2|TRBJ2-2|17
CASSVLTSGSDTGELFF